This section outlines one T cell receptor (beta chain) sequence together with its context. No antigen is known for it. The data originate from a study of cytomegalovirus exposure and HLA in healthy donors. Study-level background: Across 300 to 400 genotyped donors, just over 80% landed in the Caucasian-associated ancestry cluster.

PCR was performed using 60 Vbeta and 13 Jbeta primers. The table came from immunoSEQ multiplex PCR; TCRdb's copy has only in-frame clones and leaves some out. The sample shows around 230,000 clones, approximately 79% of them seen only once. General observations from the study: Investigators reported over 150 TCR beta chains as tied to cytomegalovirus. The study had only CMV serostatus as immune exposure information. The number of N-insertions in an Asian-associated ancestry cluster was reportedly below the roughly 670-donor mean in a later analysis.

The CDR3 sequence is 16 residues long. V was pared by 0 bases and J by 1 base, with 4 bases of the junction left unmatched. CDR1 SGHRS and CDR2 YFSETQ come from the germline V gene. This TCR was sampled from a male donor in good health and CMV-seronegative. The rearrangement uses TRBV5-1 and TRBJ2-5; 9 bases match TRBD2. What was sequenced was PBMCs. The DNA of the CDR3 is TGCGCCAGCAGCTTGGGAGCGGGGGGCCTCCAAGAGACCCAGTACTTC. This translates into CASSLGAGGLQETQYF.